This T cell receptor beta chain was profiled in a study of cytomegalovirus exposure and HLA in healthy donors. Primers: 60 Vbeta forward and 13 Jbeta reverse. Produced via immunoSEQ multiplex PCR; TCRdb's table is partial and in-frame only. Seen here are tens of thousands of clones, about 63% observed once, and the top ten hold 6% to 6.5%. This CDR3 has 15 amino acids. Trimming cost V 5 bases and J 4 bases; bases outside gene matches: 7. Germline CDR1 reads SGHAT; CDR2 reads FQNNGV. Points from the study as a whole: Altogether, 164 TCR beta chains were recorded as cytomegalovirus-associated.

Remarks on this clone: What it recognizes is unknown.

The rearrangement joins TRBV11-2 to TRBJ2-3, with 9 bases that match TRBD2. Sequenced: PBMCs. The TCR comes from a woman in her twenties or thirties in good health and CMV-seronegative. CDR3 sequence reads: CASSRGGAIPDTQYF. Written as DNA, the CDR3 is TGTGCCAGCAGCCGCGGGGGGGCCATACCAGATACGCAGTATTTT.